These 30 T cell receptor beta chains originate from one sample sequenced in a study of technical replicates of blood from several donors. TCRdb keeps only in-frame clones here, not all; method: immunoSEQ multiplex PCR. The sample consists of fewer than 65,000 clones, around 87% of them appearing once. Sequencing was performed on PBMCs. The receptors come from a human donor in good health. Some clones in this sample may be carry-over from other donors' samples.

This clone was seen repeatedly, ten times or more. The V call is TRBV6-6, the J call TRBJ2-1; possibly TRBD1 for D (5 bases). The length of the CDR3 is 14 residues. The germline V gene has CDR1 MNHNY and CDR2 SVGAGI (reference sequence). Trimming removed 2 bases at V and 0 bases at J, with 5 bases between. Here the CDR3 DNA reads TGTGCCAGCAGTTACCAGGGCTCCTACAATGAGCAGTTCTTC. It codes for CASSYQGSYNEQFF.

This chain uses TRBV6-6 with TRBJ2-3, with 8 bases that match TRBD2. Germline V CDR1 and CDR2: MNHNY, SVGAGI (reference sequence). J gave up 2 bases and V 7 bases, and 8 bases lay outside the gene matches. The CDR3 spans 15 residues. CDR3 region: CASTSTGGYTDTQYF. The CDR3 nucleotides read TGTGCCAGCACCTCAACGGGGGGGTACACAGATACGCAGTATTTT.

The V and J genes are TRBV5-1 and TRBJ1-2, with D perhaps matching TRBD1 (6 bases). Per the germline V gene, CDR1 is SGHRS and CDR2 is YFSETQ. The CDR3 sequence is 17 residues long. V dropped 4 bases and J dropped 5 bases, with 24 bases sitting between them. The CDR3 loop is CASSDQGLGAVEYGYTF. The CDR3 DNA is TGCGCCAGCAGCGACCAAGGGTTGGGGGCAGTCGAATATGGCTACACCTTC.

The DNA of the CDR3 is TGCGCCAGCAGCGGGGAGGGATTCTCCTACAATGAGCAGTTCTTC. It encodes CASSGEGFSYNEQFF. This chain joins TRBV5-1 and TRBJ2-1; 7 bases map to TRBD2. The CDR3 loop spans 15 amino acids. Germline values: CDR1 SGHRS, CDR2 YFSETQ. Unmatched junction bases numbered 4, after V lost 4 bases and J lost 0 bases.

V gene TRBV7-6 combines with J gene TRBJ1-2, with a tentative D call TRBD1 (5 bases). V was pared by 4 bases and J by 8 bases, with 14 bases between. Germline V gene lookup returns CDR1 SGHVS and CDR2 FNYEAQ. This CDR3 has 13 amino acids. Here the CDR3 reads CASSSDIGHGYTF. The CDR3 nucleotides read TGTGCCAGCAGCTCGGACATAGGGCACGGCTACACCTTC. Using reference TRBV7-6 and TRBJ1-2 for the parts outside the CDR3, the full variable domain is GAGVSQSPRYKVTKRGQDVALRCDPISGHVSLYWYRQALGQGPEFLTYFNYEAQQDKSGLPNDRFSAERPEGSISTLTIQRTEQRDSAMYRCASSSDIGHGYTFGSGTRLTVV.

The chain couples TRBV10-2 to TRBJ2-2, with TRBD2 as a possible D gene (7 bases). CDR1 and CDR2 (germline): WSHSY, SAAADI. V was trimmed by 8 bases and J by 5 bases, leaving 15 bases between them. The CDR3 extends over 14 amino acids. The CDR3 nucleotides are TGCGCCAGCGACGGGGGGCCGGGGACCGGGGAGCTGTTTTTT. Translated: CASDGGPGTGELFF.

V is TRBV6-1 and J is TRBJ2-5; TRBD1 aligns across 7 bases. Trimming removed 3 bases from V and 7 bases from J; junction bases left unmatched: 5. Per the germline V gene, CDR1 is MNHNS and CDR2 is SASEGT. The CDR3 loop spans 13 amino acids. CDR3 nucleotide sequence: TGTGCCAGCAGTGATATAGGGGGCGGGACCCAGTACTTC. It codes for CASSDIGGGTQYF.

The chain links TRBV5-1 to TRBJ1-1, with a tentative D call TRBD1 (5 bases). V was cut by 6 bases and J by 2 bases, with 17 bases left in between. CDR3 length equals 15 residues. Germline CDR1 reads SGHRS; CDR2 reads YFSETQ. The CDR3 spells CASTQTEGRNTEAFF. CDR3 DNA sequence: TGCGCCAGCACGCAAACGGAGGGGAGAAACACTGAAGCTTTCTTT. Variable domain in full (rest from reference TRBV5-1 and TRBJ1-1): KAGVTQTPRYLIKTRGQQVTLSCSPISGHRSVSWYQQTPGQGLQFLFEYFSETQRNKGNFPGRFSGRQFSNSRSEMNVSTLELGDSALYLCASTQTEGRNTEAFFGQGTRLTVV.

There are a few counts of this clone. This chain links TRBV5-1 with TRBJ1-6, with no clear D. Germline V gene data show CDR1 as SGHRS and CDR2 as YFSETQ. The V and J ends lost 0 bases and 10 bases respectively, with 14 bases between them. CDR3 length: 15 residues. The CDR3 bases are TGCGCCAGCAGCTTGGCCTCGGGGTCGGAATCACCCCTCCACTTT. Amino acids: CASSLASGSESPLHF. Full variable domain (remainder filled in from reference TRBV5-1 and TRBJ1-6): KAGVTQTPRYLIKTRGQQVTLSCSPISGHRSVSWYQQTPGQGLQFLFEYFSETQRNKGNFPGRFSGRQFSNSRSEMNVSTLELGDSALYLCASSLASGSESPLHFGNGTRLTVT.

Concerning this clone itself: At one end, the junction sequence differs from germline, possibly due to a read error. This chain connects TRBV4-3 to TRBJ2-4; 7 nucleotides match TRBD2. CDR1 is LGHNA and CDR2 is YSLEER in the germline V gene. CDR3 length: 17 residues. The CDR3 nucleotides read TGCGCCAGCAGCCAAGAAATGGGAGGGGACGCCAGAAACATTCAGTACTTC. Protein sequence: CASSQEMGGDARNIQYF.

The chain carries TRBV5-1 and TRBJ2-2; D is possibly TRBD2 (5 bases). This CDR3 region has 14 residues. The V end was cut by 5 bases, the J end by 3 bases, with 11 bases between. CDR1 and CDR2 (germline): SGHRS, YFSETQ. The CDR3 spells CASRWLADTGELFF. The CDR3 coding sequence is TGCGCCAGCAGGTGGCTAGCCGACACCGGGGAGCTGTTTTTT.

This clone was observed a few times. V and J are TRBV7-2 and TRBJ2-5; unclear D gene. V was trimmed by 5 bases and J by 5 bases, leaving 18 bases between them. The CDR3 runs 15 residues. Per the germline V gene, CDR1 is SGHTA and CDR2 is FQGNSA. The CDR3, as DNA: TGTGCCAGCAGCCCCATGTATAGAGAGTCGGAGACCCAGTACTTC. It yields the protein CASSPMYRESETQYF. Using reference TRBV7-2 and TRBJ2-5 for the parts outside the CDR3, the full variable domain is GAGVSQSPSNKVTEKGKDVELRCDPISGHTALYWYRQSLGQGLEFLIYFQGNSAPDKSGLPSDRFSAERTGGSVSTLTIQRTQQEDSAVYLCASSPMYRESETQYFGPGTRLLVL.

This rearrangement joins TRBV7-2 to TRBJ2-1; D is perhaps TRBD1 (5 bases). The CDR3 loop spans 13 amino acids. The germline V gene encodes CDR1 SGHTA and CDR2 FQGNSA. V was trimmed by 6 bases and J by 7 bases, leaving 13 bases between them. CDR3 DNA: TGTGCCAGCAGACAGACAGCCTCGAATGAGCAGTTCTTC. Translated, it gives CASRQTASNEQFF. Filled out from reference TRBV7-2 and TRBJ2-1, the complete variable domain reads GAGVSQSPSNKVTEKGKDVELRCDPISGHTALYWYRQSLGQGLEFLIYFQGNSAPDKSGLPSDRFSAERTGGSVSTLTIQRTQQEDSAVYLCASRQTASNEQFFGPGTRLTVL.

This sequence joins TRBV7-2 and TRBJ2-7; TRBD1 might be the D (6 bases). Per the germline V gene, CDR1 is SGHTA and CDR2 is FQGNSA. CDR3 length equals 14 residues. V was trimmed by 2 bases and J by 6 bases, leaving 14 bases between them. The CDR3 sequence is CASSLRGRPLEQYF. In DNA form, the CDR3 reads TGTGCCAGCAGCTTAAGGGGGAGACCCCTCGAGCAGTACTTC.

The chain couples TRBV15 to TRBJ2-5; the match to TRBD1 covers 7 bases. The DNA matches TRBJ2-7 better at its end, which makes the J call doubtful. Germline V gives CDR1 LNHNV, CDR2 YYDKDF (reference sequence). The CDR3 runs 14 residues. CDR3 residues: CATSRGQGPYEQYF. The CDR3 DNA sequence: TGTGCCACCAGCAGAGGACAGGGTCCCTACGAGCAGTACTTC.

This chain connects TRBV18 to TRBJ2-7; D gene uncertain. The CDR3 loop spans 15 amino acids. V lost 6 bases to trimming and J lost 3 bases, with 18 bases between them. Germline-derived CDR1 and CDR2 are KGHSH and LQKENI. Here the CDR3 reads CASSAGSESNYEQYF. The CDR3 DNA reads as TGTGCCAGCTCCGCCGGATCGGAGAGTAACTACGAGCAGTACTTC. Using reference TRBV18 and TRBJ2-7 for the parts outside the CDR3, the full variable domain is NAGVMQNPRHLVRRRGQEARLRCSPMKGHSHVYWYRQLPEEGLKFMVYLQKENIIDESGMPKERFSAEFPKEGPSILRIQQVVRGDSAAYFCASSAGSESNYEQYFGPGTRLTVT.

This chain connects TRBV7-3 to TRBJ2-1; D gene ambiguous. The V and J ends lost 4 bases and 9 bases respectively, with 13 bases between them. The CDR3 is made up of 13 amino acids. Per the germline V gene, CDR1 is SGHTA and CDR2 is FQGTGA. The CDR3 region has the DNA TGTGCCAGCAGCTCCCCTATGAATTCTGAGCAGTTCTTC. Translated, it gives CASSSPMNSEQFF.

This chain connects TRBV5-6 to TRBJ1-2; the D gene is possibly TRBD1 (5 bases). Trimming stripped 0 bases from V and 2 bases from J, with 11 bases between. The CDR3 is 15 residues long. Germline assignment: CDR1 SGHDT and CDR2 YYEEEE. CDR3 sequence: CASSLDGQGNYGYTF. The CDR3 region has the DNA TGTGCCAGCAGCTTGGATGGGCAGGGAAACTATGGCTACACCTTC. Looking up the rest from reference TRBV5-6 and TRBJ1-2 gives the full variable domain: DAGVTQSPTHLIKTRGQQVTLRCSPKSGHDTVSWYQQALGQGPQFIFQYYEEEERQRGNFPDRFSGHQFPNYSSELNVNALLLGDSALYLCASSLDGQGNYGYTFGSGTRLTVV.

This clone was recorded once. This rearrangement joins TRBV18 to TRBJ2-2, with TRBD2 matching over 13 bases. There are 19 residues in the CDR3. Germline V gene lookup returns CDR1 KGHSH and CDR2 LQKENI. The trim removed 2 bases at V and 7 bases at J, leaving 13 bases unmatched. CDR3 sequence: CASSPGQGRGLAGVGELFF. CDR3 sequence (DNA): TGTGCCAGCTCACCAGGACAGGGCCGAGGACTAGCGGGAGTCGGGGAGCTGTTTTTT.

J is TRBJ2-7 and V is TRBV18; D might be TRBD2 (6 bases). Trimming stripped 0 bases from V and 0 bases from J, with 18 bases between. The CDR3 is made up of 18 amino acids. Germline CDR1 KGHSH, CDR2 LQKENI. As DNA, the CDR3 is TGTGCCAGCTCACCACCGGAGACACAAGCGGGTCGCTCCTACGAGCAGTACTTC. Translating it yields CASSPPETQAGRSYEQYF.

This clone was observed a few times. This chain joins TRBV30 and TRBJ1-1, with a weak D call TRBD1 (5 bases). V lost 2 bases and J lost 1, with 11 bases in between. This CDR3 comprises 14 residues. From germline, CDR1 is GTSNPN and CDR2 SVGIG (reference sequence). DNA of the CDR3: TGTGCCTGGAGTCCGGGGGAGGGGAACACTGAAGCTTTCTTT. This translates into CAWSPGEGNTEAFF.

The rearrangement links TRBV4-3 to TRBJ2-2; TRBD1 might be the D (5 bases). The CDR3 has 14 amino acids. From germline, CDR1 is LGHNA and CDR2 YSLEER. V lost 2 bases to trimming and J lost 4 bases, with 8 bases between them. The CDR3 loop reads CASSQYRGTGELFF. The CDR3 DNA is TGCGCCAGCAGCCAATATAGGGGCACCGGGGAGCTGTTTTTT.

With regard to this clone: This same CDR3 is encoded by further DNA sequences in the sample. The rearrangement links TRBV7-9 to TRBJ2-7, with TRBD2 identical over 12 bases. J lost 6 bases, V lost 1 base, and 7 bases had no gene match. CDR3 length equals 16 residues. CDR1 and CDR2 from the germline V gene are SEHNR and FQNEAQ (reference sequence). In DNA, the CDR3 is TGTGCCAGCAGCTTAGTACTAGCGGGAGGTTTGAGCGAGCAGTACTTC. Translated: CASSLVLAGGLSEQYF.

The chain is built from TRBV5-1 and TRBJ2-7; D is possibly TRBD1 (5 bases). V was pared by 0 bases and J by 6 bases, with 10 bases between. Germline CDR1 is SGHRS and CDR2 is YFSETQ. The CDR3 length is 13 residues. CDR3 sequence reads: CASSLATGGEQYF. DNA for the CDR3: TGCGCCAGCAGCTTGGCTACAGGCGGCGAGCAGTACTTC.

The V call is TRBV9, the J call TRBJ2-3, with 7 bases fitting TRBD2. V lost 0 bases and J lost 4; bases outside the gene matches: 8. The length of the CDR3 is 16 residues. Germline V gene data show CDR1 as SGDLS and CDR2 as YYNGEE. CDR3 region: CASSVDQAGAADTQYF. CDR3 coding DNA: TGTGCCAGCAGCGTAGATCAGGCGGGAGCAGCAGATACGCAGTATTTT.

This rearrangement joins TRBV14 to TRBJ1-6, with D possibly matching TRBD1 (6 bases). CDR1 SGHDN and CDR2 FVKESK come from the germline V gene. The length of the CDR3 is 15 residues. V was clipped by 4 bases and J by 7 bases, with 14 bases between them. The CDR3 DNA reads TGTGCCAGCAGCCGGTTACAGGGTGAGAATTCACCCCTCCACTTT. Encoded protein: CASSRLQGENSPLHF. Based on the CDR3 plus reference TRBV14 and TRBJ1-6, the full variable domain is EAGVTQFPSHSVIEKGQTVTLRCDPISGHDNLYWYRRVMGKEIKFLLHFVKESKQDESGMPNNRFLAERTGGTYSTLKVQPAELEDSGVYFCASSRLQGENSPLHFGNGTRLTVT.

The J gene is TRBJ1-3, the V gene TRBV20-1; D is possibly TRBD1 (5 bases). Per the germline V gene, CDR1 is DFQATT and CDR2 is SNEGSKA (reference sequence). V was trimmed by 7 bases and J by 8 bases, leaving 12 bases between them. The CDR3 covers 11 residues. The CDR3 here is CSGTTGDTIYF. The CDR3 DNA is TGCAGTGGGACTACGGGGGACACCATATATTTT.

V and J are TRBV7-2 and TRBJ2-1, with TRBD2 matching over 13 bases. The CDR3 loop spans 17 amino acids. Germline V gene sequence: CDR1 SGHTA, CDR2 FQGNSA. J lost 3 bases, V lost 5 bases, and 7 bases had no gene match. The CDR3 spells CASSLTSGGQYYNEQFF. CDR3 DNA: TGTGCCAGCAGCCTGACTAGCGGGGGGCAATACTACAATGAGCAGTTCTTC.

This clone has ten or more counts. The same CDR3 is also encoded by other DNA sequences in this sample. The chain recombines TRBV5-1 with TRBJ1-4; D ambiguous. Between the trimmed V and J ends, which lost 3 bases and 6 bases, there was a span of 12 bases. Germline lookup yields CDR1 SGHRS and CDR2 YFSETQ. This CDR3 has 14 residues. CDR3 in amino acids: CASSSAGGYEKLFF. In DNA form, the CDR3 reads TGCGCCAGCAGCTCGGCAGGAGGGTATGAAAAACTGTTTTTT.

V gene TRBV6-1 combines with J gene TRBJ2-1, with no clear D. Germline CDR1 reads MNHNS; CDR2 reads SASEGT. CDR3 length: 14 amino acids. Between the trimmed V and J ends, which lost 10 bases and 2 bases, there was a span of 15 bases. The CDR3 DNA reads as TGTGCCACCGCGGCCGACTTGACCTACAATGAGCAGTTCTTC. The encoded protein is CATAADLTYNEQFF.